This TCR beta chain came from a study of Graves' ophthalmopathy and Graves' hyperthyroidism. If patients had other autoimmune diseases, uncontrolled infections, pregnancy or lactation, they were excluded. As concerns this clonotype: Its antigen is unidentified. One end of the junction varies from germline; a read error may be responsible.

RNA transcripts served as template for amplifying TCR beta CDR3 sequences. Scientists carried out first-round RT-PCR using HTBI primers and then a second-round multiplex PCR. From the multiplex PCR reads, TCRdb called clonotypes with MiXCR, one entry per CDR3 protein. The sample lists about 600,000 distinct CDR3 sequences; 35% to 40% were seen once. Findings and limits, study-wide: Prediction of ophthalmopathy progression reached around 70% sensitivity and 72% to 80% specificity.

This TCR came from an adult man with Graves' hyperthyroidism. Material for sequencing was peripheral blood or thyroid tissue (not recorded which).

The CDR3 DNA follows: TGTGCCAGCAGTCCACCGGACTACCCCTACGAGCAGAACTTC. Its translation is CASSPPDYPYEQNF. The chain recombines TRBV6-5 with TRBJ2-7; perhaps TRBD2 as D (6 bases). The length of the CDR3 is 14 residues. Germline lookup yields CDR1 MNHEY and CDR2 SVGAGI.